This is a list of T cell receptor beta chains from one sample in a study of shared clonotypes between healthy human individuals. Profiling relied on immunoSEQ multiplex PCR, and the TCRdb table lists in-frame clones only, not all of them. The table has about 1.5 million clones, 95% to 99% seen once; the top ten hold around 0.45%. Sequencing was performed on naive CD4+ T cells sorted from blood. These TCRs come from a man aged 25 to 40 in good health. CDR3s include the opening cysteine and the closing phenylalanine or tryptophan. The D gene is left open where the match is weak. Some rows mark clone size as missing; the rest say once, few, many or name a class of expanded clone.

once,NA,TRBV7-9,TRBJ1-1,TGTGCCAGCAGCTTAATCGGGGGTGAAGCTTTCTTT,CASSLIGGEAFF
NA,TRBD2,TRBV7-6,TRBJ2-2,TGTGCCAGCAGCCTATCTCTTACTAGCGGGAGCTTCACCGGGGAGCTGTTTTTT,CASSLSLTSGSFTGELFF
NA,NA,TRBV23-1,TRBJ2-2,TGCGCCAGCATTCAACCAGGAGGGGGGCACACCGGGGAGCTGTTTTTT,CASIQPGGGHTGELFF
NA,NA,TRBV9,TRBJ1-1,TGTGCCAGCAGCACTAATCCAAAGAACACTGAAGCTTTCTTT,CASSTNPKNTEAFF
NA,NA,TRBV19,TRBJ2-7,TGTGCCAGTAGAGACTGGGGCGATCCCTACGAGCAGTACTTC,CASRDWGDPYEQYF
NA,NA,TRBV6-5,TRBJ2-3,TGTGCCAGCAGTTCTCGGACTAACTCAGATACGCAGTATTTT,CASSSRTNSDTQYF
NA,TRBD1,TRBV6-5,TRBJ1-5,TGTGCCAGCAGCCTCGGACAGGAGGTCAGTCAGCCCCAGCATTTT,CASSLGQEVSQPQHF
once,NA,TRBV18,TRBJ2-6,TGTGCCAGCTCACAGACCTTCAGGGGAGTCTCTGGGGCCAACGTCCTGACTTTC,CASSQTFRGVSGANVLTF
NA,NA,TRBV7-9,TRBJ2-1,TGTGCCAGCAGGATATCAGGCCTAGCGTTTCACAATGAGCAGTTCTTC,CASRISGLAFHNEQFF
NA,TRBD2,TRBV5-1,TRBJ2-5,TGCGCCAGCAGCTTACGGAGGACTAGCGGGAGGGATTTGGAGACCCAGTACTTC,CASSLRRTSGRDLETQYF
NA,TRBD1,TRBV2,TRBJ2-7,TGTGCCAGCAGTTGGGACAGGGGGGACTACGAGCAGTACTTC,CASSWDRGDYEQYF
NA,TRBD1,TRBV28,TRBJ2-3,TGTGCCAGCAGCGAGACGACAGGGGGCGTTAAAACAGATACGCAGTATTTT,CASSETTGGVKTDTQYF
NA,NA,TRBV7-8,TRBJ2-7,TGTGCCAGCAGGCCCAGTTTAGTACACAGAACCTCCTACGAGCAGTACTTC,CASRPSLVHRTSYEQYF
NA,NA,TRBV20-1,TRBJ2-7,TGCAGTGCTAGAAAGTCAGGCGAGCAGTACTTC,CSARKSGEQYF
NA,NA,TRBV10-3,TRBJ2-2,TGTGCCATCAGTGAGACCGGGCCCGCGGTCACCGGGGAGCTGTTTTTT,CAISETGPAVTGELFF
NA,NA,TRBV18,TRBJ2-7,TGTGCCAGCTCGCCACGCTCCTACGAGCAGTACTTC,CASSPRSYEQYF
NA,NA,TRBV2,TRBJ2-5,TGTGCCAGCAGGGAAGGACAGCACCTCACCCAGTACTTC,CASREGQHLTQYF
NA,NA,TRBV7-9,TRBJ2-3,TGTGCCAGCAGCCTGGCTGCCGTGGATACGCAGTATTTT,CASSLAAVDTQYF
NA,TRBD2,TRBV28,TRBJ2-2,TGTGCCAGCAGTTTCCTTGCGGGAGGGGCCGGGGAGCTGTTTTTT,CASSFLAGGAGELFF
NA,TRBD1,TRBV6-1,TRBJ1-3,TGTGCCAGCCGGGACAGTGGAAACACCATATATTTT,CASRDSGNTIYF
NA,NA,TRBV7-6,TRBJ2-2,TGTGCCAGCAGCACCTTCGAAAGCCGGGACACCGGGGAGCTGTTTTTT,CASSTFESRDTGELFF
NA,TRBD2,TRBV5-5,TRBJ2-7,TGTGCCAGCAGCTGGCCGCTAGCGGGCTTCACCTCCCCTGACGAGCAGTACTTC,CASSWPLAGFTSPDEQYF
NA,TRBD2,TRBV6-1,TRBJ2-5,TGTGCCACCAAAAATAGCGGGACTTTGAGGGAGACCCAGTACTTC,CATKNSGTLRETQYF
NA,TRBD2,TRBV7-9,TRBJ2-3,TGTGCCAGCAGCTTGGCTTTAGCGGGAGATACGCAGTATTTT,CASSLALAGDTQYF
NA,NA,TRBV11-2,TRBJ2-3,TGTGCCAGCAGCGCCTCGGACCTCGGGACAGATACGCAGTATTTT,CASSASDLGTDTQYF
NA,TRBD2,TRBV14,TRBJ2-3,TGTGCCAGCAGCCAAGATCTGAATAGCGGGACAAGCACAGATACGCAGTATTTT,CASSQDLNSGTSTDTQYF
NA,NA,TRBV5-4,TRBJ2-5,TGTGCCAGCAGCTTGGGAAGGCGGGACCAAGAGACCCAGTACTTC,CASSLGRRDQETQYF
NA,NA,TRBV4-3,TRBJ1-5,TGCGCCAGCAGCGAAGATAAGGGCCCTGGTCAGCCCCAGCATTTT,CASSEDKGPGQPQHF
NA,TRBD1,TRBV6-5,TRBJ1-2,TGTGCCAGCAGTTACTCGGGACAGGGCTATGGCTACACCTTC,CASSYSGQGYGYTF
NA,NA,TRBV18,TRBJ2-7,TGTGCCAGCTCAACCCGGGAGACCTACGAGCAGTACTTC,CASSTRETYEQYF
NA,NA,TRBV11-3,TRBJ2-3,TGTGCCAGCAGCTTACAGGGAACAGATACGCAGTATTTT,CASSLQGTDTQYF
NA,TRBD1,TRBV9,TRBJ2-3,TGTGCCAGCAGGGGGACAGGATTAGATACGCAGTATTTT,CASRGTGLDTQYF
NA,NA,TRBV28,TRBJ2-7,TGTGCCAGCCCATCGGGGGAGCAGTACTTC,CASPSGEQYF
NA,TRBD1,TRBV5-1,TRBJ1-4,TGCGCCAGCAGCCTAGGGACAGATCTTAATGAAAAACTGTTTTTT,CASSLGTDLNEKLFF
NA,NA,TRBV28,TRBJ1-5,TGTGCCAGCAGTTTTAGAGGGAGTCAGCCCCAGCATTTT,CASSFRGSQPQHF